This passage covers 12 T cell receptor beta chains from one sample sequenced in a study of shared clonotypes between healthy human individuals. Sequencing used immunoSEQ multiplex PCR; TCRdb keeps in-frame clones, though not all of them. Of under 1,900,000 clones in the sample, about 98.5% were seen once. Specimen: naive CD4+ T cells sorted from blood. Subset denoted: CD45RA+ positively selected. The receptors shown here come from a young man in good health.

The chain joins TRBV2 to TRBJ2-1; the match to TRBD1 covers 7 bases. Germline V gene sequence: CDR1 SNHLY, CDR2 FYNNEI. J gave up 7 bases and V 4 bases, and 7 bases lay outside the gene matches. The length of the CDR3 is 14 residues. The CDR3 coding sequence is TGTGCCAGCAGTGTGCAGGGGGTAGGTAATGAGCAGTTCTTC. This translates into CASSVQGVGNEQFF.

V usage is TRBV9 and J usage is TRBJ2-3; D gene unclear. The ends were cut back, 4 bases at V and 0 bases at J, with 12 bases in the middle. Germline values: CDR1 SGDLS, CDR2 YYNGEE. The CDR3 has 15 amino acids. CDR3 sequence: CASSHDTYSTDTQYF. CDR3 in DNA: TGTGCCAGCAGCCACGACACTTATAGCACAGATACGCAGTATTTT. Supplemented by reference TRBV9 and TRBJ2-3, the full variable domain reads DSGVTQTPKHLITATGQRVTLRCSPRSGDLSVYWYQQSLDQGLQFLIQYYNGEERAKGNILERFSAQQFPDLHSELNLSSLELGDSALYFCASSHDTYSTDTQYFGPGTRLTVL.

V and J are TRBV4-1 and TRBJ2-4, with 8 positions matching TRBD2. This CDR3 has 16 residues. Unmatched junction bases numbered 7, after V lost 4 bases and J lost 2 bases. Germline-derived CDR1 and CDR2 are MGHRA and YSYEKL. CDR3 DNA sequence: TGCGCCAGCAGCCTTGGACTAGCCGTTACCAAAAACATTCAGTACTTC. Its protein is CASSLGLAVTKNIQYF.

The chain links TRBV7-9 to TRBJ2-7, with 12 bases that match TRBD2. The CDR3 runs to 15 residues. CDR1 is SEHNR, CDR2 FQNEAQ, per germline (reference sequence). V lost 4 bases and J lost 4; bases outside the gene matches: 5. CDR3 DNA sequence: TGTGCCAGCAGCTCTCGGACTAGCGGGAAATACGAGCAGTACTTC. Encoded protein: CASSSRTSGKYEQYF.

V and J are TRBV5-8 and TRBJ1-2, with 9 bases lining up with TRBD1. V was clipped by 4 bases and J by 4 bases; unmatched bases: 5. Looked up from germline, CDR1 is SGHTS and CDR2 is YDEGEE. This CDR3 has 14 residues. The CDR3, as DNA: TGTGCCAGCAGCGGGACAGGGTATGGCTATGGCTACACCTTC. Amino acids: CASSGTGYGYGYTF. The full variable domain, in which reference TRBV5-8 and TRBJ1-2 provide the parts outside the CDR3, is EAGVTQSPTHLIKTRGQQATLRCSPISGHTSVYWYQQALGLGLQFLLWYDEGEERNRGNFPPRFSGRQFPNYSSELNVNALELEDSALYLCASSGTGYGYGYTFGSGTRLTVV.

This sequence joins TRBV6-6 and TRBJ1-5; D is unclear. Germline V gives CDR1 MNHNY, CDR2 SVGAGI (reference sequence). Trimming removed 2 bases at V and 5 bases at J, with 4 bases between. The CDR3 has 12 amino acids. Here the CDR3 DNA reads TGTGCCAGCAGTTACAGGGATCAGCCCCAGCATTTT. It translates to CASSYRDQPQHF.

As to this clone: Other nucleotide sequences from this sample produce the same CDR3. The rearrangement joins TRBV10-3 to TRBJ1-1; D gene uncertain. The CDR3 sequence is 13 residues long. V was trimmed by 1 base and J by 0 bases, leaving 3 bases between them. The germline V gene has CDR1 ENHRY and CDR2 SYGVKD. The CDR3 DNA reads TGTGCCATCAGTGAGTTAGTGAACACTGAAGCTTTCTTT. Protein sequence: CAISELVNTEAFF.

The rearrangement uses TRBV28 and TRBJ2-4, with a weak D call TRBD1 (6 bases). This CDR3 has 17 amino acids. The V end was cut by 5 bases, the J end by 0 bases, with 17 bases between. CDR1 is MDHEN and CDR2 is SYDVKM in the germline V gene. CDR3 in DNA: TGTGCCAGCAGTACAGGAGGACAGAACCTAGCCAAAAACATTCAGTACTTC. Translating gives CASSTGGQNLAKNIQYF. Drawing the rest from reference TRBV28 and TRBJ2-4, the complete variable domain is DVKVTQSSRYLVKRTGEKVFLECVQDMDHENMFWYRQDPGLGLRLIYFSYDVKMKEKGDIPEGYSVSREKKERFSLILESASTNQTSMYLCASSTGGQNLAKNIQYFGAGTRLSVL.

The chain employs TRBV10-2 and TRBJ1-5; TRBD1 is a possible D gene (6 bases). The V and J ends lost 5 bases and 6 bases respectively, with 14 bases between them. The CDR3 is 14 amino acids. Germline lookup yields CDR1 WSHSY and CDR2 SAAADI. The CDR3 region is CASSPGQWVQPQHF. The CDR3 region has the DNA TGCGCCAGCAGTCCCGGACAGTGGGTTCAGCCCCAGCATTTT.

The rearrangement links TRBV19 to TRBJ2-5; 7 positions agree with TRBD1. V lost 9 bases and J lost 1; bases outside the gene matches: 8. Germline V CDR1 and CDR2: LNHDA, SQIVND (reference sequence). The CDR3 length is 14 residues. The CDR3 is CASTGTAFQETQYF. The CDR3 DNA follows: TGTGCCAGCACCGGGACAGCGTTCCAAGAGACCCAGTACTTC.

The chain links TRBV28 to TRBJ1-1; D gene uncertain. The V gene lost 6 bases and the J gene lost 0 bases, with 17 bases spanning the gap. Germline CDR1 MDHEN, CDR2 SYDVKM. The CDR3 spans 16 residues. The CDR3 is CASSLPDSFMNTEAFF. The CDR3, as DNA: TGTGCCAGCAGCCTGCCGGACTCATTCATGAACACTGAAGCTTTCTTT.

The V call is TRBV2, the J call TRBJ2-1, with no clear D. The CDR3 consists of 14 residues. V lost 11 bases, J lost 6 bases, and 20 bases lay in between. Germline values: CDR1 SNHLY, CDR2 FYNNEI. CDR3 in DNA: TGTGCCCACACGCGAGGCTCGAACTTCAATGAGCAGTTCTTC. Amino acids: CAHTRGSNFNEQFF.